The clone carrying this TCR beta chain was recorded a few times. The antigen remains undetermined. Generated by immunoSEQ multiplex PCR, the TCRdb table keeps only in-frame clones and is missing some. The profile shows some 140,000 clones, just under 90% of them singletons. The donors were members of the validation cohort, which comprised under 150 subjects and was separate from the first cohort of 666 subjects. The data originate from a study of cytomegalovirus exposure and HLA in healthy donors. Study-level points and caveats: Reports showed the classifier diagnosing cytomegalovirus status with high specificity and sensitivity. Altogether, 160 or so TCR beta chains were recorded as cytomegalovirus-associated.

This CDR3 comprises 13 residues. The ends were cut back, 6 bases at V and 3 bases at J, with 12 bases in the middle. CDR1 and CDR2 (germline): MNHNY, SVGAGI (reference sequence). This TCR was sampled from a woman between 25 and 40 years old in good health and CMV-seropositive. The sample comprised PBMCs. The rearrangement uses TRBV6-6 and TRBJ2-7, with D perhaps matching TRBD1 (5 bases). The CDR3 DNA follows: TGTGCCAGCAGATGGGGCAGCAACTACGAGCAGTACTTC. This translates into CASRWGSNYEQYF.